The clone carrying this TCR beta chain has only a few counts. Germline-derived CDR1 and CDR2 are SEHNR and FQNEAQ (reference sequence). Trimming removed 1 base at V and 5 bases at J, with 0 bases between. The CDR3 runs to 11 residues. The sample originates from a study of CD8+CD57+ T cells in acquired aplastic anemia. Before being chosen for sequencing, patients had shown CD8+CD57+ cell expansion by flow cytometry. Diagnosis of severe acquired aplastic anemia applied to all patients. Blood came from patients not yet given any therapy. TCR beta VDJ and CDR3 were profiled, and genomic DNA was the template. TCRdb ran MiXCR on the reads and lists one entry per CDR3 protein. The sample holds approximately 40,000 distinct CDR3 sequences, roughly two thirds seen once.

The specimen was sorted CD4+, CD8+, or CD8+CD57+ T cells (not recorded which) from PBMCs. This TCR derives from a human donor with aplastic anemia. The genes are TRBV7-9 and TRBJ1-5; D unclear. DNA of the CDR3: TGTGCCAGCAGCTTAGATCAGCCCCAGCATTTT. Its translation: CASSLDQPQHF.